A selection of T cell receptor beta chains follows, all from one sample in a study of T cell repertoires in cytomegalovirus infection. Which antigens these TCRs recognize remains unknown. TCRdb re-derived calls from the reads in MiXCR, one entry per CDR3 protein. Of about 700,000 distinct CDR3 sequences in the sample, 30% to 35% were seen once. This material consisted of cultured PBMCs, taken from culture after CMV antigen stimulation. The source of these receptors is a human donor in good health (CMV status not recorded). Some clones in this sample may be carry-over from other donors' samples. The CDR3 runs from the conserved cysteine through the conserved F or W. The D gene is left open where the match is weak. Not all rows give a size; the values are once, few, many and, for expanded clones, a class.

TRBV27	.	TRBD2	TRBJ2-5	TGTGCCAGCAGTTTACTGACTAGCGGGGGGCCAGAGACCCAGTACTTC	CASSLLTSGGPETQYF
TRBV12-3/TRBV12-4	.	.	TRBJ2-2	TGTGCCAGCAGTACCGCGGGCACCGGGGAGCTGTTTTTT	CASSTAGTGELFF
TRBV11-2	.	.	TRBJ2-7	TGTGCCAGCAGCTTCCCCTCTCGCGGCCACTCCTACGAGCAGTACTTC	CASSFPSRGHSYEQYF
TRBV7-2	.	.	TRBJ2-7	TGTGCCAGCAGCTTAGTCTCGGCACCTTACGAGCAGTACTTC	CASSLVSAPYEQYF
TRBV7-2	.	TRBD2	TRBJ2-3	TGTGCCAGCAGCGGGGGGGGACTAGTTGGTTCAGATACGCAGTATTTT	CASSGGGLVGSDTQYF
TRBV7-2	many	.	TRBJ1-6	TGTGCCAGCAGCCCCCGAATGGGTGGTTGGAATAATTCACCCCTCCACTTT	CASSPRMGGWNNSPLHF
TRBV10-2	.	.	TRBJ2-3	TGCGCCAGCAGGGCCCCCACGGAGGCGCAGTATTTT	CASRAPTEAQYF
TRBV28	.	.	TRBJ2-7	TGTGCCAGCAGTTTCTACTTTTACAAGCAGTACTTC	CASSFYFYKQYF
TRBV6-1	.	.	TRBJ2-7	TGTGCCAGCAGTAAGAACAGGGTCCGCTCCTACGAGCAGTACTTC	CASSKNRVRSYEQYF
TRBV7-2	few	.	TRBJ2-7	TGTGCCAGCAGCTTTGGTGGGGGGGCCTTATACGAGCAGTACTTC	CASSFGGGALYEQYF
TRBV6-2/TRBV6-3	few	.	TRBJ1-2	TGTGCCAGCAGTTACATTCATCCGCCGGGGCAGACCTCTAGTGGCTACACCTTC	CASSYIHPPGQTSSGYTF
TRBV7-9	few	.	TRBJ1-2	TGTGCCAGCAGCTTATCGGGGGGGCCGGCTAACTATGGCTACACCTTC	CASSLSGGPANYGYTF
TRBV7-2	.	TRBD1	TRBJ2-2	TGTGCCAGCAGTTTAGGGACAGGGGCAAACACCGGGGAGCTGTTTTTT	CASSLGTGANTGELFF
TRBV7-2	many	TRBD2	TRBJ2-5	TGTGCCAGCAGCCTCGTGATAGCGGGAGGCCCACCTCTGGAGACCCAGTACTTC	CASSLVIAGGPPLETQYF
TRBV19	few	TRBD2	TRBJ2-3	TGTGCCAGTAGTATTAGGACTAGCGACACAGATACGCAGTATTTT	CASSIRTSDTDTQYF
TRBV7-2	.	.	TRBJ2-7	TGTGCCAGCAGCAGGGACGGCTTGCAGCAGTACTTC	CASSRDGLQQYF
TRBV20-1	.	TRBD1	TRBJ2-3	TGCAGTGCTAGAGATTTTACCGGGACAGGGGATCTAGATACGCAGTATTTT	CSARDFTGTGDLDTQYF